Listed below are T cell receptor beta chains from one sample, sequenced in a study of T cell responses to AZD1222 COVID-19 vaccine. Clones were sequenced by immunoSEQ multiplex PCR, and TCRdb holds only the in-frame ones, with some missing. Of more than 95,000 clones detected, around 89% appear once; the ten largest clones hold 8.5% to 14%. Sequencing used peripheral blood, obtained on day 0 of MenACWY control vaccination. The receptor set was obtained from an adult in good health. The CDR3 runs from the conserved cysteine through the conserved F or W. Fields, in order: V gene, D gene, clone size, J gene, CDR3 DNA, CDR3 protein. A D gene is named only where the DNA matches it firmly. A row's size may be missing; if present it is once, few, many or a size class.

v_call: TRBV5-1; d_call: .; clone_size: .; j_call: TRBJ1-6; cdr3_nt: TGCGCCAGCAGCTTGGACGTATATAATTCACCCCTCCACTTT; cdr3_aa: CASSLDVYNSPLHF
v_call: TRBV5-8; d_call: TRBD1; clone_size: .; j_call: TRBJ1-2; cdr3_nt: TGTGCCAGCAGCTTGGTTAACCCCCTGGACAGGGGTGGGGGCTACACCTTC; cdr3_aa: CASSLVNPLDRGGGYTF
v_call: TRBV9; d_call: .; clone_size: .; j_call: TRBJ1-6; cdr3_nt: TGTGCCAGCAGCGTAGTTCAGGATTCACCCCTCCACTTT; cdr3_aa: CASSVVQDSPLHF
v_call: TRBV21-1; d_call: .; clone_size: few; j_call: TRBJ2-5; cdr3_nt: TGTGCCAGCAGCAAAGCCGGACAGGGGAGGCTCGAGACCCAGTACTTC; cdr3_aa: CASSKAGQGRLETQYF
v_call: TRBV3-1/TRBV3-2; d_call: TRBD1; clone_size: .; j_call: TRBJ1-1; cdr3_nt: TGTGCCAGCAGCCAGACGGACAGGGCCACTGAAGCTTTCTTT; cdr3_aa: CASSQTDRATEAFF
v_call: TRBV5-1; d_call: TRBD1; clone_size: .; j_call: TRBJ2-5; cdr3_nt: TGCGCCAGCAGCTACCAGGGGGCCCAATACGAGACCCAGTACTTC; cdr3_aa: CASSYQGAQYETQYF
v_call: TRBV5-4; d_call: .; clone_size: .; j_call: TRBJ2-3; cdr3_nt: TGTGCCAGCAGCTTGGGGATAGGAGGGGATACGCAGTATTTT; cdr3_aa: CASSLGIGGDTQYF
v_call: TRBV14; d_call: .; clone_size: once; j_call: TRBJ2-6; cdr3_nt: TGTGCCAGCAGCCAAGTAAACGGGGCCAACGTCCTGACTTTC; cdr3_aa: CASSQVNGANVLTF
v_call: TRBV9; d_call: .; clone_size: .; j_call: TRBJ1-2; cdr3_nt: TGTGCCAGCAGCGTAGTGGGCAGCACCTATGGCTACACCTTC; cdr3_aa: CASSVVGSTYGYTF
v_call: TRBV21-1; d_call: .; clone_size: .; j_call: TRBJ1-3; cdr3_nt: TGTGCCAGCAGCAAAATGGCAGGGAACTTCTCTGGAAACACCATATATTTT; cdr3_aa: CASSKMAGNFSGNTIYF
v_call: TRBV9; d_call: .; clone_size: .; j_call: TRBJ1-3; cdr3_nt: TGTGCCAGCAGCCCCGGGACACCCGGAAACACCATATATTTT; cdr3_aa: CASSPGTPGNTIYF
v_call: TRBV27; d_call: TRBD1; clone_size: .; j_call: TRBJ1-3; cdr3_nt: TGTGCCAGCAGTTCCGGGACAGGGGTCGGAAACACCATATATTTT; cdr3_aa: CASSSGTGVGNTIYF
v_call: TRBV5-4; d_call: .; clone_size: .; j_call: TRBJ2-7; cdr3_nt: TGTGCCAGCAGCTTGGGGCGTGGGAGAAGCTACGAGCAGTACTTC; cdr3_aa: CASSLGRGRSYEQYF
v_call: TRBV18; d_call: TRBD1; clone_size: .; j_call: TRBJ1-6; cdr3_nt: TGTGCCAGCTCACCAGGGACAGGGACCTCTAATTCACCCCTCCACTTT; cdr3_aa: CASSPGTGTSNSPLHF
v_call: TRBV6-5; d_call: TRBD1; clone_size: .; j_call: TRBJ2-1; cdr3_nt: TGTGCCAGCAGTTACTCCGGGACAGGCTTCAATGAGCAGTTCTTC; cdr3_aa: CASSYSGTGFNEQFF
v_call: TRBV5-5; d_call: .; clone_size: .; j_call: TRBJ2-6; cdr3_nt: TGTGCCAGCAGCTTGGTTAGGCAGGGCTCTGGGGCCAACGTCCTGACTTTC; cdr3_aa: CASSLVRQGSGANVLTF
v_call: TRBV6-6; d_call: .; clone_size: .; j_call: TRBJ1-1; cdr3_nt: TGTGCCAGCAGTTACGCAGGGGTGAACACTGAAGCTTTCTTT; cdr3_aa: CASSYAGVNTEAFF
v_call: TRBV30; d_call: .; clone_size: .; j_call: TRBJ1-4; cdr3_nt: TGTGCCTGGAGTGCGGGGGCTGATGAAAAACTGTTTTTT; cdr3_aa: CAWSAGADEKLFF
v_call: TRBV4-1; d_call: .; clone_size: .; j_call: TRBJ2-2; cdr3_nt: TGCGCCAGCAGCCAAGGGTGGGGCTGGGGCACCGGGGAGCTGTTTTTT; cdr3_aa: CASSQGWGWGTGELFF
v_call: TRBV12-3/TRBV12-4; d_call: TRBD1; clone_size: .; j_call: TRBJ2-1; cdr3_nt: TGTGCCAGCAGGCAGACAGGGGTGGGGGAGCAGTTCTTC; cdr3_aa: CASRQTGVGEQFF
v_call: TRBV7-9; d_call: .; clone_size: .; j_call: TRBJ2-7; cdr3_nt: TGTGCCAGCAGCTCACCCATCACCAATCCTTACCAGCAGTACTTC; cdr3_aa: CASSSPITNPYQQYF
v_call: TRBV4-2; d_call: TRBD1; clone_size: many; j_call: TRBJ2-7; cdr3_nt: TGTGCCAGCAGCCAAGAATCAGGGACAGGGTTCGACGAGCAGTACTTC; cdr3_aa: CASSQESGTGFDEQYF
v_call: TRBV5-1; d_call: TRBD1; clone_size: .; j_call: TRBJ1-2; cdr3_nt: TGCGCCAGCAGCCCTGGGACAGAAACTAACTATGGCTACACCTTC; cdr3_aa: CASSPGTETNYGYTF
v_call: TRBV7-2; d_call: TRBD1; clone_size: few; j_call: TRBJ2-5; cdr3_nt: TGTGCCAGCAGCTTAGGACCAGGACAGGGACAAGAGACCCAGTACTTC; cdr3_aa: CASSLGPGQGQETQYF
v_call: TRBV21-1; d_call: .; clone_size: .; j_call: TRBJ2-1; cdr3_nt: TGTGCCAGCAGCAAAGAGGCTTTCTTC; cdr3_aa: CASSKEAFF
v_call: TRBV11-2; d_call: .; clone_size: .; j_call: TRBJ2-3; cdr3_nt: TGTGCCAGCAGCCGCGGGTCCGGAGATACGCAGTATTTT; cdr3_aa: CASSRGSGDTQYF
v_call: TRBV10-3; d_call: .; clone_size: .; j_call: TRBJ1-1; cdr3_nt: TGTGCCATCTCCGAATCGGGGATAAACACTGAAGCTTTCTTT; cdr3_aa: CAISESGINTEAFF
v_call: TRBV3-1/TRBV3-2; d_call: .; clone_size: .; j_call: TRBJ2-7; cdr3_nt: TGTGCCAGCAGCCAAGAGACAAGGGGAGGCGAGCAGTACTTC; cdr3_aa: CASSQETRGGEQYF
v_call: TRBV6-5; d_call: TRBD1; clone_size: .; j_call: TRBJ1-5; cdr3_nt: TGTGCCAGCAACCCAGCGGACAGGGTAAATCAGCCCCAGCATTTT; cdr3_aa: CASNPADRVNQPQHF
v_call: TRBV6-4; d_call: TRBD2; clone_size: few; j_call: TRBJ2-1; cdr3_nt: TGTGCCAGCAGTGTTGAGGGAGGGCACAATGAGCAGTTCTTC; cdr3_aa: CASSVEGGHNEQFF
v_call: TRBV6-2/TRBV6-3; d_call: .; clone_size: .; j_call: TRBJ1-5; cdr3_nt: TGTGCCAGCAGTCACCGCAATCAGCCCCAGCATTTT; cdr3_aa: CASSHRNQPQHF
v_call: TRBV7-9; d_call: .; clone_size: once; j_call: TRBJ1-1; cdr3_nt: TGTGCCAGCAGCCCGGGAGGGAACACTGAAGCTTTCTTT; cdr3_aa: CASSPGGNTEAFF
v_call: TRBV2; d_call: TRBD1; clone_size: .; j_call: TRBJ2-1; cdr3_nt: TGTGCCAGCTCGATGACGACAGGGATTATCTACAATGAGCAGTTCTTC; cdr3_aa: CASSMTTGIIYNEQFF
v_call: TRBV7-2; d_call: .; clone_size: .; j_call: TRBJ1-6; cdr3_nt: TGTGCCAGCAGCTCTCCCAGGGGCTCCTATAATTCACCCCTCCACTTT; cdr3_aa: CASSSPRGSYNSPLHF
v_call: TRBV5-4; d_call: TRBD1; clone_size: .; j_call: TRBJ2-7; cdr3_nt: TGTGCCAGCAGCTCCTCGGGACAGGGTTATTACGAGCAGTACTTC; cdr3_aa: CASSSSGQGYYEQYF
v_call: TRBV5-6; d_call: .; clone_size: .; j_call: TRBJ1-5; cdr3_nt: TGTGCCAGCAGCTCGGCACTCTCAAGGGAGCCCCAGCATTTT; cdr3_aa: CASSSALSREPQHF
v_call: TRBV27; d_call: TRBD2; clone_size: .; j_call: TRBJ2-3; cdr3_nt: TGTGCCAGCAGTTTATACGCGGGAGGGCCCCGACGCACGCAGTATTTT; cdr3_aa: CASSLYAGGPRRTQYF
v_call: TRBV5-1; d_call: TRBD1; clone_size: .; j_call: TRBJ1-1; cdr3_nt: TGCGCCAGCAGCTTGGGACCGACAGGGAGGGACACTGAAGCTTTCTTT; cdr3_aa: CASSLGPTGRDTEAFF
v_call: TRBV28; d_call: .; clone_size: few; j_call: TRBJ1-1; cdr3_nt: TGTGCCAGCAGCCCTCTGAACACTGAAGCTTTCTTT; cdr3_aa: CASSPLNTEAFF
v_call: TRBV25-1; d_call: .; clone_size: .; j_call: TRBJ2-5; cdr3_nt: TGTGCCAGCAGTAAAGGAACAGGGACGTACCAAGAGACCCAGTACTTC; cdr3_aa: CASSKGTGTYQETQYF
v_call: TRBV5-1; d_call: TRBD1; clone_size: .; j_call: TRBJ1-4; cdr3_nt: TGCGCCAGCAGCCCAGGAGGGACAGGGGGCGAAGAAAAACTGTTTTTT; cdr3_aa: CASSPGGTGGEEKLFF
v_call: TRBV7-2; d_call: .; clone_size: few; j_call: TRBJ2-5; cdr3_nt: TGTGCCAGCAGCCCATTTGGGGCGGGGGAGACCCAGTACTTC; cdr3_aa: CASSPFGAGETQYF
v_call: TRBV30; d_call: .; clone_size: .; j_call: TRBJ2-7; cdr3_nt: TGTGCCTGGAGTCGGGAGACTCACTACGAGCAGTACTTC; cdr3_aa: CAWSRETHYEQYF
v_call: TRBV29-1; d_call: TRBD1; clone_size: .; j_call: TRBJ1-5; cdr3_nt: TGCAGCGTCCACAAAGGGCCCCCGGGACAGGGATTATATCAGCCCCAGCATTTT; cdr3_aa: CSVHKGPPGQGLYQPQHF
v_call: TRBV6-5; d_call: .; clone_size: .; j_call: TRBJ1-2; cdr3_nt: TGTGCCAGCACTAAAAAAGACACTTATGGCTACACCTTC; cdr3_aa: CASTKKDTYGYTF
v_call: TRBV6-5; d_call: .; clone_size: .; j_call: TRBJ2-5; cdr3_nt: TGTGCCAGCAGTTTAGGGGCGGTAGAGACCCAGTACTTC; cdr3_aa: CASSLGAVETQYF
v_call: TRBV27; d_call: .; clone_size: .; j_call: TRBJ2-7; cdr3_nt: TGTGCCAGCAGTACCTCACAGCAGTACGAGCAGTACTTC; cdr3_aa: CASSTSQQYEQYF
v_call: TRBV5-1; d_call: .; clone_size: .; j_call: TRBJ1-1; cdr3_nt: TGCGCCAGCAGCTTTGGGGAGTTCCCGAATACTGAAGCTTTCTTT; cdr3_aa: CASSFGEFPNTEAFF
v_call: TRBV4-1; d_call: TRBD1; clone_size: .; j_call: TRBJ2-7; cdr3_nt: TGCGCCAGCAGCCAACTAACAAGACAGGGGGCTTTCGAGCAGTACTTC; cdr3_aa: CASSQLTRQGAFEQYF
v_call: TRBV5-6; d_call: TRBD2; clone_size: .; j_call: TRBJ2-7; cdr3_nt: TGTGCCAGCAGCTTGGTTGGGGGGATAGCGGGCACCACCTACGAGCAGTACTTC; cdr3_aa: CASSLVGGIAGTTYEQYF
v_call: TRBV5-5; d_call: TRBD1; clone_size: .; j_call: TRBJ1-4; cdr3_nt: TGTGCCAGCAGCTCCGGACAGGGTAAAAATGAAAAACTGTTTTTT; cdr3_aa: CASSSGQGKNEKLFF
v_call: TRBV5-1; d_call: .; clone_size: .; j_call: TRBJ2-3; cdr3_nt: TGCGCCAGCAGCTTGGGGGGCCGGACGACAGATACGCAGTATTTT; cdr3_aa: CASSLGGRTTDTQYF
v_call: TRBV11-3; d_call: .; clone_size: few; j_call: TRBJ2-4; cdr3_nt: TGTGCCAGCAGCTTAGTGGGCGGTCTAAACATTCAGTACTTC; cdr3_aa: CASSLVGGLNIQYF
v_call: TRBV5-1; d_call: .; clone_size: .; j_call: TRBJ1-2; cdr3_nt: TGCGCCAGCAGCCCCGGGCCCAGGGAGTATGGCTACACCTTC; cdr3_aa: CASSPGPREYGYTF
v_call: TRBV5-6; d_call: .; clone_size: .; j_call: TRBJ1-2; cdr3_nt: TGTGCCAGCAGCGGCGGGGCCTACGGCTACACCTTC; cdr3_aa: CASSGGAYGYTF